This T cell receptor (beta chain) was found in a study of blood T cell repertoires in COVID-19. With V trimmed by 5 bases and J by 2 bases, 5 bases remained unmatched. The CDR3 loop spans 15 amino acids. Germline V gene sequence: CDR1 KGHDR, CDR2 SFDVKD. This clone was counted only a few times. Sequencing used immunoSEQ multiplex PCR; TCRdb keeps in-frame clones, though not all of them. The sample yields 310,000 or so clones, around 83% seen once. Material: peripheral blood. This chain joins TRBV24-1 and TRBJ1-5, with TRBD1 matching over 7 bases. This TCR came from a woman between 45 and 60 years old with acute or convalescent COVID-19. In DNA, the CDR3 is TGTGCCACCAGTGCCCATGGACAGGGCAATCAGCCCCAGCATTTT. Protein product: CATSAHGQGNQPQHF.